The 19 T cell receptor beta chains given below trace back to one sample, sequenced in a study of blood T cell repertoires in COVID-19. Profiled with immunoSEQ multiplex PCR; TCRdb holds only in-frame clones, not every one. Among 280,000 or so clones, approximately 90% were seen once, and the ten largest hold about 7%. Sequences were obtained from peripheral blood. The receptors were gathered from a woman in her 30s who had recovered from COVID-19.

The CDR3 sequence is CASTDRGNQPQHF. In DNA, the CDR3 is TGTGCCAGCACCGACAGGGGAAATCAGCCCCAGCATTTT. The V call is TRBV12-3 or TRBV12-4, the J call TRBJ1-5; TRBD1 matches 8 bases. CDR3 length: 13 amino acids. The ends lost 7 bases at V and 4 bases at J; junction bases unmatched: 3.

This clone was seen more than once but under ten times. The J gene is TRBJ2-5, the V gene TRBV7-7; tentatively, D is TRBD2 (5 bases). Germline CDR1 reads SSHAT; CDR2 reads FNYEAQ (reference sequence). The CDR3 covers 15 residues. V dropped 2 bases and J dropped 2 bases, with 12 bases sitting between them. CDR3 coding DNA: TGTGCCAGCAGCTTAAGTGGTAGCGTTCAAGAGACCCAGTACTTC. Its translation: CASSLSGSVQETQYF.

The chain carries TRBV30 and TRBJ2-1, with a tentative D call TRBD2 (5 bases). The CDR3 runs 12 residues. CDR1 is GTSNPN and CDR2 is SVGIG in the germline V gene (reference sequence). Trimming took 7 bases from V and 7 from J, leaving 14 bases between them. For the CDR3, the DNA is TGTGCCTCTATACTAGAAAGTAATGAGCAGTTCTTC. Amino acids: CASILESNEQFF.

For the CDR3, the DNA is TGTGCCAGCAGCGCGGACAGGGGTAATGAGCAGTTCTTC. This sequence encodes CASSADRGNEQFF. The genes are TRBV9 and TRBJ2-1; the match to TRBD1 covers 9 bases. J lost 7 bases, V lost 3 bases, and 2 bases had no gene match. The CDR3 runs to 13 residues. Germline loops: CDR1 SGDLS, CDR2 YYNGEE.

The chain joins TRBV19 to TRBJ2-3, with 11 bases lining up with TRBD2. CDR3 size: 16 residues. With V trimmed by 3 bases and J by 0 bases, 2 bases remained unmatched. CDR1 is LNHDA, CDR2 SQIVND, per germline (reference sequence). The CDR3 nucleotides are TGTGCCAGTAGTATTCGACTAGCGGGGAGCACAGATACGCAGTATTTT. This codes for CASSIRLAGSTDTQYF.

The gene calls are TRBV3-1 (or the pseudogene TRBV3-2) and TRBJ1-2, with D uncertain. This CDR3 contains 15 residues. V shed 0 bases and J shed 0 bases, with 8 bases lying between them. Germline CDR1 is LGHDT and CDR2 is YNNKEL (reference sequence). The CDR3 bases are TGTGCCAGCAGCCAAGACTATCGCCCTAACTATGGCTACACCTTC. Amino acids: CASSQDYRPNYGYTF.

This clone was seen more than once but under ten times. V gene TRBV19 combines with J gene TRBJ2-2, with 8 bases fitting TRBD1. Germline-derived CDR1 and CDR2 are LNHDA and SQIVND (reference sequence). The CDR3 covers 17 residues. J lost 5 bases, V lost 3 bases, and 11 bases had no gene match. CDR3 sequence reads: CASSMGRQGLRTGELFF. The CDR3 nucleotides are TGTGCCAGTAGTATGGGCCGACAGGGGTTGCGGACCGGGGAGCTGTTTTTT.

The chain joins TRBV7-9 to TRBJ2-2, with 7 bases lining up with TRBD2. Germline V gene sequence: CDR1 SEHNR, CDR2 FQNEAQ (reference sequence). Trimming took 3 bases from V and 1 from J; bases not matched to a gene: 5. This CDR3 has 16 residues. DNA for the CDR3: TGTGCCAGCAGCTTTTCAATAGCGGGGAACACCGGGGAGCTGTTTTTT. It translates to CASSFSIAGNTGELFF.

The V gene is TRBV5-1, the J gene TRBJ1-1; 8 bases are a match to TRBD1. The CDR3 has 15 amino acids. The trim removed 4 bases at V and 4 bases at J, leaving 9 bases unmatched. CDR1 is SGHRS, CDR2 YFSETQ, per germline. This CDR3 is CASSPTTTGGTEAFF. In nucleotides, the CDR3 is TGCGCCAGCAGCCCGACTACCACAGGGGGCACTGAAGCTTTCTTT.

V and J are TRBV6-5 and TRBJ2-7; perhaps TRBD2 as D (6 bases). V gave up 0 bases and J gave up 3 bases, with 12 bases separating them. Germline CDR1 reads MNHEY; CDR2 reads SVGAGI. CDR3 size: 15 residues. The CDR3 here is CASSYSTRPVYEQYF. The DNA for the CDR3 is TGTGCCAGCAGTTACTCGACTAGACCAGTCTACGAGCAGTACTTC.

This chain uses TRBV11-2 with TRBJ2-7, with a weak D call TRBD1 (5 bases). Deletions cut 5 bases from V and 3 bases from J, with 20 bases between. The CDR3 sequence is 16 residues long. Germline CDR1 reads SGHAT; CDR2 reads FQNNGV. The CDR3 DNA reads TGTGCCAGCAGCCCTAGTAGGGGCTTCTCGTACTACGAGCAGTACTTC. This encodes CASSPSRGFSYYEQYF.

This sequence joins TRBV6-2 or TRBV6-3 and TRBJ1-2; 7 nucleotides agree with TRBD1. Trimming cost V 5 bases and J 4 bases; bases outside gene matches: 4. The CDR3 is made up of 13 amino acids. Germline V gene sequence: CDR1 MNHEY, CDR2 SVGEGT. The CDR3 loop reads CASSRQGSYGYTF. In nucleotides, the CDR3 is TGTGCCAGCAGTCGACAGGGCTCCTATGGCTACACCTTC.

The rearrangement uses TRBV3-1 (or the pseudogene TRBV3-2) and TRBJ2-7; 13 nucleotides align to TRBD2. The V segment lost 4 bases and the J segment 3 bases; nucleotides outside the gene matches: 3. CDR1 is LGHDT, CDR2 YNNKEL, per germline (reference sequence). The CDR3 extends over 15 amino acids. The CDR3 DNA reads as TGTGCCAGCAGCCCTGGGACTAGCGGGGACTACGAGCAGTACTTC. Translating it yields CASSPGTSGDYEQYF.

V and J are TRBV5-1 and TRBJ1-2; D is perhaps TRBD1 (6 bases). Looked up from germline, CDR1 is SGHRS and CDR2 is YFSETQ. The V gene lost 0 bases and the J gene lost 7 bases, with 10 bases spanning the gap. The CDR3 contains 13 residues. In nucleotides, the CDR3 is TGCGCCAGCAGCTTGGCAGGGGATTCTGGCTACACCTTC. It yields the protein CASSLAGDSGYTF.

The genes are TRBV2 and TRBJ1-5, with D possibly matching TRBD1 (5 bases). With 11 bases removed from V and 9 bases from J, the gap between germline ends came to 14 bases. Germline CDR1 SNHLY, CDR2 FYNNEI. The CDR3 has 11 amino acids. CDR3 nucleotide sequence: TGTGCCTCCAAACTCCAGGGGCCCCAGCATTTT. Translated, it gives CASKLQGPQHF.

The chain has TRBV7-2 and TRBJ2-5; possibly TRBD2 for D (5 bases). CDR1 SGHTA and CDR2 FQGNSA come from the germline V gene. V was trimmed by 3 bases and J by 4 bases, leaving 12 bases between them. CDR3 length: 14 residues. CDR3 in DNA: TGTGCCAGCAGCTTGCTCGGAGGTAGAGAGACCCAGTACTTC. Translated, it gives CASSLLGGRETQYF.

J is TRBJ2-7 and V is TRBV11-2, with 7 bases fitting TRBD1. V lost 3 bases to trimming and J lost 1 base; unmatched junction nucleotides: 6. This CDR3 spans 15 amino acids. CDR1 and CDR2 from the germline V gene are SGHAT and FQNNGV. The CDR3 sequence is CASSFSQGESYEQYF. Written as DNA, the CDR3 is TGTGCCAGCAGCTTCTCGCAGGGGGAGTCCTACGAGCAGTACTTC.

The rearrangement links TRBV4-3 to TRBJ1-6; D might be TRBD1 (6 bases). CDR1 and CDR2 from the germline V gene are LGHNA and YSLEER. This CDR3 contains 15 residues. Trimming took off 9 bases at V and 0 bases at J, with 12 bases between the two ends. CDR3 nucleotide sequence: TGCGCCAGTAGACAGGAAAGCTCCTATAATTCACCCCTCCACTTT. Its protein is CASRQESSYNSPLHF.

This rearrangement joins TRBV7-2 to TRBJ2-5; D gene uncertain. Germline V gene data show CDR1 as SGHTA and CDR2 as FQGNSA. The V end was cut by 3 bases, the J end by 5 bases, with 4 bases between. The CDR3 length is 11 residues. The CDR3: CASSFYETQYF. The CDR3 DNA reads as TGTGCCAGCAGCTTTTATGAGACCCAGTACTTC.